These T cell receptor beta chains were read from a single sample in a study of blood T cell repertoires in COVID-19. Generated by immunoSEQ multiplex PCR, the TCRdb table keeps only in-frame clones and is missing some. The sample lists tens of thousands of clones, over 60% occurring once. The sequencing input was peripheral blood. The origin of the receptors is a human donor in a cohort sampled during active COVID-19. Each CDR3 is given with its conserved first and last residue. The D gene is left open where the match is weak. Only some rows state a clone size, as once, few, many or a class for expanded clones.

j_call,v_call,d_call,clone_size,cdr3_nt,cdr3_aa
TRBJ2-3,TRBV7-2,.,few,TGTGCCAGCAGCTTATCGCCAGCGGAAGACACAGATACGCAGTATTTT,CASSLSPAEDTDTQYF
TRBJ2-6,TRBV5-4,.,.,TGTGCCAGCAGCTTGGACGCGGGTTCTGGGGCCAACGTCCTGACTTTC,CASSLDAGSGANVLTF
TRBJ2-1,TRBV7-2,.,once,TGTGCCAGCAGCTTATCCCGTTTAAACAATGAGCAGTTCTTC,CASSLSRLNNEQFF
TRBJ2-7,TRBV11-3,TRBD1,.,TGTGCCAGCAGCCCCGGACAGGGGGCCTCCTACGAGCAGTACTTC,CASSPGQGASYEQYF
TRBJ1-6,TRBV21-1,.,.,TGTGCCAGCAATGCTGGGAGGGTAAGCTCCTATAATTCACCCCTCCACTTT,CASNAGRVSSYNSPLHF
TRBJ2-1,TRBV7-7,TRBD1,.,TGTGCTAGCAGCGCGACAGGGGAACACAATGAGCAGTTCTTC,CASSATGEHNEQFF
TRBJ2-7,TRBV7-8,.,once,TGTGCCAGCAGCTCCCGAGAGGGCCTAGGGCAGTACTTC,CASSSREGLGQYF
TRBJ2-3,TRBV28,.,.,TGTGCCAGCAGTTTACGGGAGATCTCAGATACGCAGTATTTT,CASSLREISDTQYF
TRBJ2-3,TRBV4-3,TRBD1,.,TGCGCCAGCAGCCAAGATGTGAAGGGGGCCACGGCAGATACGCAGTATTTT,CASSQDVKGATADTQYF
TRBJ1-1,TRBV13,TRBD1,.,TGTGCCAGCACCCGAGGGACAGGTGGGACTGAAGCTTTCTTT,CASTRGTGGTEAFF
TRBJ1-5,TRBV19,.,.,TGTGCCAGTAGTCCGACGGGAGGCAATCAGCCCCAGCATTTT,CASSPTGGNQPQHF
TRBJ1-5,TRBV10-2,.,.,TGCGCCAGCAGTGAAGGGTGGAGGCAGCCCCAGCATTTT,CASSEGWRQPQHF
TRBJ2-7,TRBV10-2,.,.,TGCGCCAGCAAGGAGGGGCAGGACGGACCCTACGAGCAGTACTTC,CASKEGQDGPYEQYF
TRBJ1-5,TRBV7-2,.,.,TGTGCCAGCAGCTTAGGTCTAAGCAATCAGCCCCAGCATTTT,CASSLGLSNQPQHF
TRBJ2-1,TRBV18,TRBD2,.,TGTGCCAGCTCGCCAGGGAGCGGGACCCTCGGTGAGCAGTTCTTC,CASSPGSGTLGEQFF
TRBJ2-2,TRBV29-1,.,.,TGCAGCGTCGGGGACACCGGGGAGCTGTTTTTT,CSVGDTGELFF
TRBJ1-1,TRBV2,.,.,TGTGCCAGCAGTACCAATAGACAGGCGGTGGAAGCTTTCTTT,CASSTNRQAVEAFF
TRBJ1-5,TRBV5-5,.,.,TGTGCCAGCAGCTTGGAGGGAGGGGGCAATCAGCCCCAGCATTTT,CASSLEGGGNQPQHF
TRBJ1-4,TRBV2,.,.,TGTGCCAGCACCCCCGGGGAGCCGGGTAATGAAAAACTGTTTTTT,CASTPGEPGNEKLFF
TRBJ2-2,TRBV6-6,TRBD1,.,TGTGCCAGCAGTTACTCCGACAGGGCAAACACCGGGGAGCTGTTTTTT,CASSYSDRANTGELFF
TRBJ1-4,TRBV27,.,.,TGTGCCAGCAGTTTTGACTCAATGTCCCACGAAAAACTGTTTTTT,CASSFDSMSHEKLFF
TRBJ1-5,TRBV30,.,many,TGTGCCTGGAGCGCGACAGTTAATCAGCCCCAGCATTTT,CAWSATVNQPQHF
TRBJ2-3,TRBV10-3,TRBD1,few,TGTGCCATCAGGCCGGGACAGGGGGACACAGATACGCAGTATTTT,CAIRPGQGDTDTQYF
TRBJ1-2,TRBV15,.,.,TGTGCCACCAGCGGCTTGGGGGGGGACTATGGCTACACCTTC,CATSGLGGDYGYTF
TRBJ1-1,TRBV28,.,.,TGTGCCAGCAGTGACGGACAGCAGAACACTGAAGCTTTCTTT,CASSDGQQNTEAFF
TRBJ2-1,TRBV5-1,TRBD2,once,TGCGCCAGCAGCTTGATGGCTAGCGGGGGGGTAACTACGTATGAGCAGTTCTTC,CASSLMASGGVTTYEQFF
TRBJ2-2,TRBV7-9,TRBD1,.,TGTGCCAGCAGCCATACAGGGGGCTTCACCGGGGAGCTGTTTTTT,CASSHTGGFTGELFF
TRBJ2-1,TRBV5-1,.,.,TGCGCCAGCAACCAAACCGAGCGGAGGGCCGTAATAAGTGAGCAGTTCTTC,CASNQTERRAVISEQFF
TRBJ1-4,TRBV4-2,TRBD1,.,TGTGCCAGCAGCCAAGACAGGGGGTCCGCTAATGAAAAACTGTTTTTT,CASSQDRGSANEKLFF
TRBJ2-5,TRBV20-1,TRBD2,.,TGCAGTGCTAGCGGGGGGGAGACCCAGTACTTC,CSASGGETQYF
TRBJ2-5,TRBV7-6,TRBD1,.,TGTGCCAGCAGCTTAGGGACCGGGACAGTGTACCAAGAGACCCAGTACTTC,CASSLGTGTVYQETQYF
TRBJ2-5,TRBV5-4,TRBD2,.,TGTGCCAGCAGCCCATACACTAGCGGGAGTGGGGAGACCCAGTACTTC,CASSPYTSGSGETQYF
TRBJ2-3,TRBV14,.,few,TGTGCCAGCTCCTGGACAGCCCCGGATACGCAGTATTTT,CASSWTAPDTQYF
TRBJ2-2,TRBV5-1,TRBD1,.,TGCGCCAGCAGCTGGGGGACAGGGGGCGCTTTCAATGCTGCCGGGGAGCTGTTTTTT,CASSWGTGGAFNAAGELFF
TRBJ2-2,TRBV14,.,.,TGTGCCAGCAGCCAAGAATGGACTACGAACACCGGGGAGCTGTTTTTT,CASSQEWTTNTGELFF
TRBJ1-2,TRBV28,.,.,TGTGCCAGCAGCGAAGGGGGGGGGAAGCCCCTGTCTGGCTACACCTTC,CASSEGGGKPLSGYTF
TRBJ1-1,TRBV28,.,.,TGTGCCAGCAGACGCGGACAGACCTTGAACACTGAAGCTTTCTTT,CASRRGQTLNTEAFF
TRBJ1-4,TRBV2,.,.,TGTGCCAGCAGCGGGAGGGGGGGCGAAAAACTGTTTTTT,CASSGRGGEKLFF
TRBJ1-2,TRBV5-4,.,.,TGTGCCAGCAGCTTACTGGACAAAGCCGTCTATGGCTACACCTTC,CASSLLDKAVYGYTF
TRBJ2-1,TRBV29-1,TRBD2,.,TGCAGCGTTGATGGGGTGGGACTAGCGGCCTACAATGAGCAGTTCTTC,CSVDGVGLAAYNEQFF
TRBJ2-6,TRBV19,.,.,TGTGCCAGTAGTATGCCGAGCTCTGGGGCCAACGTCCTGACTTTC,CASSMPSSGANVLTF
TRBJ2-3,TRBV5-4,TRBD1,once,TGTGCCAGCAGCTTGAGGGGACAGTTCACAGATACGCAGTATTTT,CASSLRGQFTDTQYF
TRBJ2-5,TRBV3-1/TRBV3-2,TRBD2,once,TGTGCCAGCAGCCAAGTGGCGGGAGCGAGGGCAGAGACCCAGTACTTC,CASSQVAGARAETQYF
TRBJ2-1,TRBV15,.,once,TGTGCCACCAGCAGAAGGGCGGGGGCGTACAATGAGCAGTTCTTC,CATSRRAGAYNEQFF
TRBJ2-7,TRBV29-1,.,.,TGCAGCGTTACGACAGGTACCTACGAGCAGTACTTC,CSVTTGTYEQYF
TRBJ2-5,TRBV4-3,.,.,TGCGCCAGCAGCCAAGATCTGCTAGTGGGGACCCAGTACTTC,CASSQDLLVGTQYF
TRBJ2-4,TRBV21-1,.,.,TGTGCCAGCAGCTCTTCAGCCACAGGGGCTTTGGAAATTCAGTACTTC,CASSSSATGALEIQYF
TRBJ2-2,TRBV27,TRBD1,.,TGTGCCAGCAGTCTACAGGGGGCGGAGAACACCGGGGAGCTGTTTTTT,CASSLQGAENTGELFF
TRBJ2-7,TRBV27,.,.,TGTGCCAGCGACTGCCCGGGACAATTCATAAGATCCTACGAGCAGTACTTC,CASDCPGQFIRSYEQYF
TRBJ2-5,TRBV24-1,.,.,TGTGCCACCAGTGATCATGCGCCGGGACACCCTCAAGAGACCCAGTACTTC,CATSDHAPGHPQETQYF
TRBJ2-7,TRBV3-1/TRBV3-2,TRBD2,.,TGTGCCAGCAGCCAACTCCGAGGCGGCGGGAGGGCCTATTACGAGCAGTACTTC,CASSQLRGGGRAYYEQYF
TRBJ2-2,TRBV4-2,.,few,TGTGCCAGCAGCACAGGGATCGGGGAGCTGTTTTTT,CASSTGIGELFF
TRBJ2-1,TRBV3-1/TRBV3-2,TRBD2,few,TGTGCCAGCAGCCAAGGGGGGAGGGCCGAGTCCAATGAGCAGTTCTTC,CASSQGGRAESNEQFF
TRBJ1-1,TRBV27,TRBD1,.,TGTGCCAGCAGTGCCTGGACAGGTAGGGACACTGAAGCTTTCTTT,CASSAWTGRDTEAFF
TRBJ2-1,TRBV5-1,TRBD2,once,TGCGCCAGCAGCTTGACCGGGAGGGCCCTCAATGAGCAGTTCTTC,CASSLTGRALNEQFF
TRBJ2-1,TRBV11-3,TRBD1,.,TGTGCCAGCAGCTTGACAGGGTATGAGCAGTTCTTC,CASSLTGYEQFF
TRBJ2-3,TRBV4-3,TRBD2,.,TGCGCCAGCAGCCCTTCTAGCGGGGACACAGATACGCAGTATTTT,CASSPSSGDTDTQYF
TRBJ2-7,TRBV6-5,.,.,TGTGCCAGCAGTTACGCGCAGGGAAGCTCCTACGAGCAGTACTTC,CASSYAQGSSYEQYF